A selection of T cell receptor beta chains follows, all from one sample in a study of T cell responses to AZD1222 COVID-19 vaccine. The method was immunoSEQ multiplex PCR; TCRdb's version includes in-frame clones alone and lacks a portion of them. The sample shows approximately 94,000 clones, 88% of them seen only once. The starting material was peripheral blood, obtained on day 0 of AZD1222 vaccination. All receptors come from an adult in good health. Each CDR3 is given with its conserved first and last residue. D genes are given only for firm matches. Where a row states a size, it is once, few, many or the class of an expanded clone; other rows omit it.

-	-	TRBV28	CASSLLGSRRGEQFF
-	-	TRBV9	CASSVEPGNTEAFF
TRBD1	-	TRBV27	CASRTGTGPYEQYF
-	-	TRBV6-1	CASSEASTPPYNSPLHF
TRBD2	-	TRBV19	CASSISGGRGNAQYF
-	-	TRBV11-2	CASRISGTYEQYF
-	-	TRBV29-1	CSVEGGDWGRVDEQFF
TRBD2	-	TRBV2	CASSERGGYNEQFF
TRBD1	few	TRBV9	CASSVGPLQGSYYEQYF
TRBD1	few	TRBV7-9	CASSSPTGGIYEQYF
-	-	TRBV5-1	CASSSGPTTGSYGYTF
-	-	TRBV6-1	CASSEVGRLTEAFF
-	-	TRBV24-1	CATSATGALNTEAFF
-	-	TRBV6-5	CASIPTGGNQPQHF
-	-	TRBV5-4	CASSLHPPGAPGEQYF
-	once	TRBV6-2/TRBV6-3	CASSYGQGGVQETQYF
-	-	TRBV6-5	CASSYVPGTNNEQFF
-	-	TRBV12-5	CASGLDGRIRNTIYF
TRBD1	-	TRBV15	CATSGTGGGYTF
-	-	TRBV5-5	CASSPGWGNQPQHF
TRBD1	-	TRBV5-1	CASSLGDRVVTEAFF
-	-	TRBV19	CASSSRDGVYEQYF
-	-	TRBV5-6	CASSQEGHMVKNTEAFF
TRBD2	-	TRBV9	CASSVDIAGGPETQYF
-	-	TRBV19	CASSTPVGEQYF
TRBD1	-	TRBV5-6	CASSLRAGTGLTGELFF
-	once	TRBV28	CASTSPLGTGNTIYF
TRBD1	-	TRBV11-2	CASNPGTARPTPYGYTF
TRBD1	-	TRBV28	CASRATYRQGPLNTEAFF
TRBD1	-	TRBV2	CASSQGQGAIQPQHF
-	-	TRBV7-8	CASSLYVSGNNEKLFF
-	-	TRBV19	CASKNSNHGYTF
-	-	TRBV7-9	CASSSSGSPWETQYF
-	-	TRBV24-1	CATSDLSNEQFF
TRBD2	-	TRBV7-3	CASSHLAGEYTGELFF
-	-	TRBV10-3	CAISASTELFNYGYTF
-	-	TRBV6-5	CASSYWLEGNYGYTF
TRBD1	once	TRBV6-5	CASSAGTGGEKLFF
-	-	TRBV7-6	CASSLSGRLDTEAFF
-	-	TRBV19	CASSYGVGHTEAFF
TRBD2	-	TRBV4-3	CASSQDRPSGRRWNEQFF
-	-	TRBV2	CASKVEDLNTGELFF
TRBD1	-	TRBV28	CASSLSGDSPNTEAFF
-	-	TRBV30	CAWTPGGGDQPQHF
TRBD2	-	TRBV24-1	CATSEPRTTSVGGTGELFF
-	-	TRBV6-5	CASSYSISSSYNEQFF
-	-	TRBV12-3/TRBV12-4	CASSLRGNTEAFF
TRBD1	few	TRBV27	CASSQPGQGPETQYF
TRBD1	-	TRBV28	CASSFPGQGWGYTF
-	-	TRBV7-8	CASSNIGEAFF
TRBD1	few	TRBV2	CASSVDRLNSPLHF
-	few	TRBV28	CASSLVETQYF
-	once	TRBV19	CASSNFPGLYNEQFF
-	-	TRBV13	CASSPRTGGNTIYF
TRBD2	-	TRBV6-6	CASTSGRGAETQYF
TRBD2	-	TRBV5-4	CASSRAGQTNEQFF
-	-	TRBV18	CASSPGSNQPQHF